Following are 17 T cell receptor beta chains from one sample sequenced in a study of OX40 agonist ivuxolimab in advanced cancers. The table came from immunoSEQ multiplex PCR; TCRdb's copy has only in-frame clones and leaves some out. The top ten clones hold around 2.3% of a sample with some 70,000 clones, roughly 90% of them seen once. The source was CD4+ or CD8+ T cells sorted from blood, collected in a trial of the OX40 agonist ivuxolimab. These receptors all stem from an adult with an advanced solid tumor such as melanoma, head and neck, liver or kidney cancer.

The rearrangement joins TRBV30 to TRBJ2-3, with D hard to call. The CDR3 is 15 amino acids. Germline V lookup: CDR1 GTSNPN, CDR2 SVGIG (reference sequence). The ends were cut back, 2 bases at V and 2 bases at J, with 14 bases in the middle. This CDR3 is CAWSSLTIYTDTQYF. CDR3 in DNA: TGTGCCTGGAGTTCACTAACCATATACACAGATACGCAGTATTTT.

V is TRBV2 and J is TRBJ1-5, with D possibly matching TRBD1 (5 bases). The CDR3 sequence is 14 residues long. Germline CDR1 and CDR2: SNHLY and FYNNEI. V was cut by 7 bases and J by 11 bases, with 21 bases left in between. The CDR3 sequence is CASKGTGVGITQHF. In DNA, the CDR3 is TGTGCCAGCAAAGGGACGGGAGTTGGGATCACCCAGCATTTT.

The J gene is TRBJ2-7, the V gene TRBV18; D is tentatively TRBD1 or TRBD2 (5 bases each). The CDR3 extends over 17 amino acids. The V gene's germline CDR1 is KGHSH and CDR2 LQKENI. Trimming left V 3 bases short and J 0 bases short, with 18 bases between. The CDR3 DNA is TGTGCCAGCTCACCCGGCGAGGGGTCCCCTAGCTCCTACGAGCAGTACTTC. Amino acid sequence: CASSPGEGSPSSYEQYF.

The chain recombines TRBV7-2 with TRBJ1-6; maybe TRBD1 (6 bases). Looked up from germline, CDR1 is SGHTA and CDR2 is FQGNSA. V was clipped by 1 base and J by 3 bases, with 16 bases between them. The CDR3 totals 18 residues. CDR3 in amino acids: CASSLELGGRGYNSPLHF. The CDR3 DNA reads TGTGCCAGCAGCTTAGAACTTGGAGGCAGGGGCTATAATTCACCCCTCCACTTT.

This CDR3 reads CASSQDPKSGTGGSGANVLTF. The CDR3 DNA sequence: TGCGCCAGCAGCCAAGATCCCAAGTCCGGGACAGGGGGGAGTGGGGCCAACGTCCTGACTTTC. This chain links TRBV4-1 with TRBJ2-6, with 11 bases identical to TRBD1. Germline V gene lookup returns CDR1 MGHRA and CDR2 YSYEKL. CDR3 length equals 21 residues. V dropped 0 bases and J dropped 3; count of bases not matched to a gene: 13.

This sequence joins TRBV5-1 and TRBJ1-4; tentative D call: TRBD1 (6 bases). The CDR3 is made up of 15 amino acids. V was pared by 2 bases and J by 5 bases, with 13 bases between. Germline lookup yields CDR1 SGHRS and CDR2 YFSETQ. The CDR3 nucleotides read TGCGCCAGCAGCTTAAAGACAGGTCCCAATGAAAAACTGTTTTTT. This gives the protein CASSLKTGPNEKLFF.

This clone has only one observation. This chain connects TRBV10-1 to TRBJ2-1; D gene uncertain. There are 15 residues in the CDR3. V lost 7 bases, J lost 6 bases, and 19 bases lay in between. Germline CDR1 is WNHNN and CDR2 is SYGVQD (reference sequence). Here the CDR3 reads CASIWVLAAPNEQFF. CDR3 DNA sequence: TGCGCCAGCATATGGGTACTCGCGGCGCCCAATGAGCAGTTCTTC.

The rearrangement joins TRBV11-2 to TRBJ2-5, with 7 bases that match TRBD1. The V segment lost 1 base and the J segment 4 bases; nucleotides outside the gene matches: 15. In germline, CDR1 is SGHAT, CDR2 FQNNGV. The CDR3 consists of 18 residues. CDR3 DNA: TGTGCCAGCAGCTTAGGCCGGGGACAGTCGAAAGTGGGAGAGACCCAGTACTTC. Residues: CASSLGRGQSKVGETQYF.

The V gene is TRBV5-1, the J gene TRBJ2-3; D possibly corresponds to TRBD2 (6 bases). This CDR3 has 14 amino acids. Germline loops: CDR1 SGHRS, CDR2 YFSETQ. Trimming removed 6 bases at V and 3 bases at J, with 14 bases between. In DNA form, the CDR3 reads TGCGCCAGCAACCTCGGGACTCCTACAGATACGCAGTATTTT. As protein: CASNLGTPTDTQYF.

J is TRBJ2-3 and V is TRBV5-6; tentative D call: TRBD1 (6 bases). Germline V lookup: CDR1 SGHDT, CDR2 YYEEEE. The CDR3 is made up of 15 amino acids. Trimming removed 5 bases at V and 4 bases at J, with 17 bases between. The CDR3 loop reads CASSAMVGAPDTQYF. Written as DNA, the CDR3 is TGTGCCAGCAGTGCTATGGTGGGGGCTCCAGATACGCAGTATTTT.

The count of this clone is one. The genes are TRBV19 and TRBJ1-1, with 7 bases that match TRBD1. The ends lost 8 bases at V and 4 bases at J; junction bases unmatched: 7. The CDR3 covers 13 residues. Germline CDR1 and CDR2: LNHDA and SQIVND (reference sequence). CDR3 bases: TGTGCCAGTTCGGGACAGATGAGCACTGAAGCTTTCTTT. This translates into CASSGQMSTEAFF.

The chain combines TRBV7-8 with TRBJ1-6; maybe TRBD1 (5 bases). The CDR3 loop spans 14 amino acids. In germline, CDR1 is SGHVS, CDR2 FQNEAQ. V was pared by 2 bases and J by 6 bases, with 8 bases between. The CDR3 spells CASSLSRVNSPLHF. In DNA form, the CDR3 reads TGTGCCAGCAGCTTATCCAGGGTTAATTCACCCCTCCACTTT.

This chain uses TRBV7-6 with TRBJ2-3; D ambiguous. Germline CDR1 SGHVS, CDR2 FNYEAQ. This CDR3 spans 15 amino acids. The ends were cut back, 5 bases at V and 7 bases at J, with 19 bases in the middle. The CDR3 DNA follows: TGTGCCAGCAGCCTCGACGGGTTTACGTGGAATACGCAGTATTTT. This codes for CASSLDGFTWNTQYF.

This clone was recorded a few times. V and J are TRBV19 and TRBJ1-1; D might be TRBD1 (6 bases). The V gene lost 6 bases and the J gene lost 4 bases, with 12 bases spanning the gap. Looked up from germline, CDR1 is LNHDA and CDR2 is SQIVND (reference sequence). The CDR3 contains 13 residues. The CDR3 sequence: CASRQGRSTEAFF. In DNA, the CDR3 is TGTGCCAGTAGACAGGGACGGAGCACTGAAGCTTTCTTT.

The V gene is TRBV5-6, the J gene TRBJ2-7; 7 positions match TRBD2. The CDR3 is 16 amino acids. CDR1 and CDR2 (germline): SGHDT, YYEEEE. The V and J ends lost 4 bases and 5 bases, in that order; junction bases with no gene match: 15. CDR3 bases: TGTGCCAGCAGCCCGTTAGCGGGCTACAAGACCCACGAGCAGTACTTC. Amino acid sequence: CASSPLAGYKTHEQYF.

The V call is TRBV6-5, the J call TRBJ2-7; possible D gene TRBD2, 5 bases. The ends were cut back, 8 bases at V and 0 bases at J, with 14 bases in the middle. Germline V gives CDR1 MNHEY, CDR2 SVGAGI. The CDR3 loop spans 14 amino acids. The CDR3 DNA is TGTGCCAGCCACTCGTGGAGGACCTCCTACGAGCAGTACTTC. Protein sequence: CASHSWRTSYEQYF.

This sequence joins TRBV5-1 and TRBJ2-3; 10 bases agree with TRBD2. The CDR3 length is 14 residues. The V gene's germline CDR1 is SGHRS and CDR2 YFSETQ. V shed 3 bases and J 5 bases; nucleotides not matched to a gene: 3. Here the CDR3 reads CASSSASGRDTQYF. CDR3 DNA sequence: TGCGCCAGCAGCTCCGCTAGCGGGAGAGATACGCAGTATTTT.